This T cell receptor beta chain was captured in a study of Tregs in tolerant kidney transplant recipients. CD4+CD25+CD127- Tregs, CD4+CD25- non-Tregs, CD4 and CD8 cells were sorted. Study-wide points: Findings come from small patient numbers and require larger validation. Changing PCR primers prevented nucleotide comparison between some patients' samples. Biological reproducibility was not directly addressed in this study.

This CDR3 is 17 amino acids long. The germline CDR1 and CDR2 sequences are MGHRA and YSYEKL. V shed 0 bases, J shed 8 bases, and the junction held 10 bases outside the gene matches. Profiled with immunoSEQ multiplex PCR; TCRdb holds only in-frame clones, not every one. The table lists 95,000 to 120,000 clones, 90% of them singletons. Concerning this clone itself: Its antigen remains unidentified.

The chain is built from TRBV4-1 and TRBJ1-6, with 7 bases lining up with TRBD1. The sequences come from CD4+ T cells from blood, collected before the transplant. This receptor was obtained from a human donor who received a combined kidney and bone marrow transplant. This chain's CDR3 is CASSQDPAGTDHSPLHF. The DNA of the CDR3 is TGCGCCAGCAGCCAAGACCCGGCCGGGACAGATCATTCACCCCTCCACTTT.